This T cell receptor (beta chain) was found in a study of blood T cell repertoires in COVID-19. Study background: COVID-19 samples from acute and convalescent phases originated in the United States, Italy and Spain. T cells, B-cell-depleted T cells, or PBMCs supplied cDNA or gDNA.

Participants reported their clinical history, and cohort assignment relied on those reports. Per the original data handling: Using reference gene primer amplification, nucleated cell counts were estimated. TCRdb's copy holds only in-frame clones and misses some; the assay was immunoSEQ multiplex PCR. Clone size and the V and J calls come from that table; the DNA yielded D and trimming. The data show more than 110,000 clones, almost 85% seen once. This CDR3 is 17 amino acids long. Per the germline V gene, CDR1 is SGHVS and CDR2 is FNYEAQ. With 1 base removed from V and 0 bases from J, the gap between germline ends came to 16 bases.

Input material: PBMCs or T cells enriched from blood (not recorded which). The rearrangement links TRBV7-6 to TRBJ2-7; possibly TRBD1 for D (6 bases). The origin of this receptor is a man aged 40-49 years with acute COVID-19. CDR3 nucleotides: TGTGCCAGCAGCTTAGAGGCTCCTAAAGGGGGCTCCTACGAGCAGTACTTC. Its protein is CASSLEAPKGGSYEQYF.